This T cell receptor (beta chain) was documented in a study of blood T cell repertoires in COVID-19. At the level of the study: Acute and convalescent COVID-19 specimens originated in the United States, Italy and Spain. In each case, the material was cDNA or gDNA derived from T cells, B-cell-depleted T cells, or PBMCs.

The CDR3 sequence is 14 residues long. Germline V lookup: CDR1 MDHEN, CDR2 SYDVKM. V was cut by 2 bases and J by 3 bases, with 8 bases left in between. This table comes from immunoSEQ multiplex PCR, and its TCRdb copy is limited to in-frame clones, with some not included. Of approximately 150,000 clones listed, approximately 86% are singletons. The chain combines TRBV28 with TRBJ2-1; D possibly corresponds to TRBD2 (5 bases). The sequenced material came from peripheral blood. This receptor was obtained from a man between 65 and 85 years old with acute or convalescent COVID-19. DNA of the CDR3: TGTGCCAGCAGTTTACGGGGAATCTACAATGAGCAGTTCTTC. It specifies CASSLRGIYNEQFF.